These 30 T cell receptor beta chains originate from one sample sequenced in a study of T cells in narcolepsy. TCRdb keeps only in-frame clones here, not all; method: immunoSEQ multiplex PCR. The top ten hold under 1.3% of the sample, which has 20,000 to 25,000 clones, 90% to 95% seen once. Sequenced sample: CD45RA- memory CD4+ T cells from PBMCs. The receptors were sampled from a human donor with narcolepsy.

Only a few counts were recorded for this clone. The chain uses TRBV4-1 and TRBJ1-1; no reliable D call. Per the germline V gene, CDR1 is MGHRA and CDR2 is YSYEKL. V lost 6 bases, J lost 5 bases, and 13 bases lay in between. The CDR3 is 13 residues long. DNA for the CDR3: TGCGCCAGCAGGGGGTGGGCCAGTACTGAAGCTTTCTTT. Its protein product is CASRGWASTEAFF.

The rearrangement links TRBV6-1 to TRBJ2-2; D tentatively fits TRBD1 or TRBD2 (5 bases each). Trimming cost V 5 bases and J 0 bases, with 10 bases left between them. The germline V gene has CDR1 MNHNS and CDR2 SASEGT. The CDR3 is made up of 15 amino acids. DNA for the CDR3: TGTGCCAGCAGTTCCGGGACGTCGAACACCGGGGAGCTGTTTTTT. Its protein is CASSSGTSNTGELFF.

The V call is TRBV5-8, the J call TRBJ1-1, with no clear D. The CDR3 runs to 15 residues. Trimming cost V 1 base and J 2 bases, with 12 bases left between them. CDR1 is SGHTS and CDR2 is YDEGEE in the germline V gene. CDR3 coding DNA: TGTGCCAGCAGCTTGTGGAGGCCGCTTAACACTGAAGCTTTCTTT. Translated, it gives CASSLWRPLNTEAFF.

The chain's CDR3 is CASSPRGRISDEQFF. CDR3 DNA sequence: TGTGCCAGCAGTCCCAGGGGTCGTATATCGGATGAGCAGTTCTTC. V gene TRBV27 combines with J gene TRBJ2-1; possibly TRBD1 for D (6 bases). The CDR3 is 15 amino acids. The germline gives CDR1 MNHEY, CDR2 SMNVEV (reference sequence). V lost 5 bases to trimming and J lost 8 bases, with 19 bases between them.

The V and J genes are TRBV2 and TRBJ2-3; TRBD1 might be the D (6 bases). V lost 8 bases and J 1 base, leaving 16 bases between the germline ends. Germline V gene lookup returns CDR1 SNHLY and CDR2 FYNNEI. The CDR3 spans 15 residues. CDR3 residues: CASVRGLDGTDTQYF. The CDR3 DNA reads TGTGCCAGCGTAAGGGGGTTAGATGGCACAGATACGCAGTATTTT.

The chain combines TRBV19 with TRBJ2-5; D unresolved. This CDR3 region has 16 residues. Germline lookup yields CDR1 LNHDA and CDR2 SQIVND (reference sequence). V shed 1 base and J shed 5 bases, with 17 bases lying between them. CDR3 sequence (DNA): TGTGCCAGTAGTATAGCGCTAGGTCGCCGGCGGGAGACCCAGTACTTC. Encoded protein: CASSIALGRRRETQYF.

This sequence joins TRBV5-1 and TRBJ2-7; D is unresolved. The CDR3 runs 14 residues. The germline V gene encodes CDR1 SGHRS and CDR2 YFSETQ. Trimming pared 0 bases from V and 2 bases from J, leaving 9 bases between. CDR3 DNA sequence: TGCGCCAGCAGCTTGGGAGTCGGACCCTACGAGCAGTACTTC. This codes for CASSLGVGPYEQYF.

The rearrangement joins TRBV18 to TRBJ1-1, with 7 bases that match TRBD1. This CDR3 region has 13 residues. The germline CDR1 and CDR2 sequences are KGHSH and LQKENI. V shed 1 base, J shed 4 bases, and the junction held 0 bases outside the gene matches. CDR3: CASSPQGATEAFF. The CDR3 DNA reads as TGTGCCAGCTCACCACAGGGGGCCACTGAAGCTTTCTTT.

V and J are TRBV2 and TRBJ2-1; TRBD1 is a possible D gene (5 bases). Trimming removed 6 bases at V and 5 bases at J, with 11 bases between. The germline V gene encodes CDR1 SNHLY and CDR2 FYNNEI. The CDR3 extends over 13 amino acids. CDR3 amino acids: CASSLGADNEQFF. The DNA of the CDR3 is TGTGCCAGCAGCTTAGGGGCGGACAATGAGCAGTTCTTC.

This chain uses TRBV5-1 with TRBJ2-1; the D gene is possibly TRBD2 (5 bases). The length of the CDR3 is 15 residues. Trimming removed 2 bases at V and 2 bases at J, with 11 bases between. Germline V gene lookup returns CDR1 SGHRS and CDR2 YFSETQ. The CDR3 is CASSFGSSPYNEQFF. In nucleotides, the CDR3 is TGCGCCAGCAGCTTCGGGTCTAGCCCCTACAATGAGCAGTTCTTC.

The genes are TRBV18 and TRBJ1-4; D uncertain. Trimming pared 3 bases from V and 8 bases from J, leaving 10 bases between. Germline V lookup: CDR1 KGHSH, CDR2 LQKENI. The CDR3 length is 13 residues. The CDR3 loop is CASSPVGREKLFF. CDR3 bases: TGTGCCAGCTCACCCGTTGGTAGGGAAAAACTGTTTTTT.

The chain uses TRBV5-6 and TRBJ2-1; D is unclear. V lost 2 bases and J 8 bases, leaving 11 bases between the germline ends. The CDR3 length is 13 residues. CDR1 is SGHDT, CDR2 YYEEEE, per germline. The CDR3 sequence is CASSFPFGYEQFF. CDR3 sequence (DNA): TGTGCCAGCAGCTTCCCCTTTGGCTATGAGCAGTTCTTC.

This chain's CDR3 is CASSRTEAFF. Here the CDR3 DNA reads TGTGCCAGCAGCCGCACTGAAGCTTTCTTT. The chain has TRBV7-8 and TRBJ1-1; D gene ambiguous. V lost 5 bases to trimming and J lost 4 bases, with 2 bases between them. CDR1 is SGHVS, CDR2 FQNEAQ, per germline. The CDR3 consists of 10 residues.

The chain employs TRBV6-4 and TRBJ1-2; no firm D call. The germline gives CDR1 MRHNA, CDR2 SNTAGT. The CDR3 totals 14 residues. Trimming cost V 0 bases and J 2 bases, with 7 bases left between them. CDR3 protein: CASSDSGGNYGYTF. The CDR3, as DNA: TGTGCCAGCAGTGACTCGGGCGGGAACTATGGCTACACCTTC.

This chain connects TRBV4-2 to TRBJ2-7; D might be TRBD2 (6 bases). Per germline, CDR1 LGHNA and CDR2 YNFKEQ. The CDR3 is 15 amino acids. V lost 0 bases to trimming and J lost 7 bases, with 16 bases between them. The CDR3 sequence is CASSQDLDYSLEQYF. The DNA for the CDR3 is TGTGCCAGCAGCCAAGATCTGGACTACTCCTTGGAGCAGTACTTC.

This chain links TRBV2 with TRBJ2-1; TRBD2 matches at 9 bases. V gave up 3 bases and J gave up 6 bases; unmatched junction bases: 6. CDR3 length: 15 residues. Germline V lookup: CDR1 SNHLY, CDR2 FYNNEI. CDR3 region: CASSDISGSVNEQFF. DNA of the CDR3: TGTGCCAGCAGTGATATTAGCGGGAGTGTCAATGAGCAGTTCTTC.

V usage is TRBV18 and J usage is TRBJ2-6; 10 nucleotides align to TRBD1. Per the germline V gene, CDR1 is KGHSH and CDR2 is LQKENI. CDR3 length: 17 amino acids. The trim removed 3 bases at V and 0 bases at J, leaving 2 bases unmatched. CDR3 sequence: CASSPGQGNSGANVLTF. CDR3 sequence (DNA): TGTGCCAGCTCACCGGGACAGGGGAACTCTGGGGCCAACGTCCTGACTTTC.

The chain employs TRBV2 and TRBJ2-5; D is undetermined. CDR3 size: 14 residues. V shed 1 base and J shed 7 bases, with 13 bases lying between them. Germline V CDR1 and CDR2: SNHLY, FYNNEI. CDR3 region: CASSEGLNFGTQYF. In nucleotides, the CDR3 is TGTGCCAGCAGTGAAGGACTTAACTTTGGGACCCAGTACTTC.

The chain carries TRBV18 and TRBJ2-2; 10 bases align to TRBD2. V lost 6 bases to trimming and J lost 4 bases; unmatched junction nucleotides: 11. This CDR3 is 17 amino acids long. Germline CDR1 KGHSH, CDR2 LQKENI. The DNA of the CDR3 is TGTGCCAGCTCTCCCGGCCTAGCGGGAGTGTCCACCGGGGAGCTGTTTTTT. Protein product: CASSPGLAGVSTGELFF.

V is TRBV27 and J is TRBJ2-7; 7 positions agree with TRBD1. The germline V gene has CDR1 MNHEY and CDR2 SMNVEV (reference sequence). The CDR3 runs 13 residues. J lost 4 bases, V lost 3 bases, and 3 bases had no gene match. DNA of the CDR3: TGTGCCAGCAGTTTGTACAGGGGTTACGAGCAGTACTTC. Its protein product is CASSLYRGYEQYF.

This clone was picked up a small number of times. This sequence joins TRBV7-5 and TRBJ1-1. TRBV7-5 is labeled a pseudogene. The CDR3 is 14 amino acids. This CDR3 reads CASQWEELNTEAFF. The CDR3 bases are TGTGCCAGTCAATGGGAGGAGCTGAACACTGAAGCTTTCTTT.

A single count supports this clone. The chain combines TRBV5-8 with TRBJ2-2; D is unresolved. Deletions cut 4 bases from V and 2 bases from J, with 15 bases between. Germline loops: CDR1 SGHTS, CDR2 YDEGEE. The CDR3 consists of 16 residues. CDR3 sequence: CASSDYRYTNTGELFF. The CDR3 nucleotides read TGTGCCAGCAGCGATTACAGATATACTAACACCGGGGAGCTGTTTTTT.

The gene calls are TRBV19 and TRBJ2-2; TRBD1 aligns across 7 bases. The CDR3 totals 15 residues. Germline-derived CDR1 and CDR2 are LNHDA and SQIVND (reference sequence). J was trimmed by 4 bases and V by 3 bases; bases with no gene match: 5. CDR3 in amino acids: CASSITGTVTGELFF. The CDR3 DNA reads as TGTGCCAGTAGTATTACCGGGACAGTCACCGGGGAGCTGTTTTTT.

The V call is TRBV5-1, the J call TRBJ1-2; no definite D call. This CDR3 contains 13 residues. V dropped 4 bases and J dropped 5 bases, with 12 bases sitting between them. Germline V gene data show CDR1 as SGHRS and CDR2 as YFSETQ. The CDR3 spells CASSQDPEYGYTF. CDR3 sequence (DNA): TGCGCCAGCAGCCAGGACCCTGAATATGGCTACACCTTC.

The chain uses TRBV13 and TRBJ1-1, with TRBD1 as a possible D gene (6 bases). Germline-derived CDR1 and CDR2 are PRHDT and FYEKMQ (reference sequence). Between the trimmed V and J ends, which lost 8 bases and 3 bases, there was a span of 19 bases. This CDR3 is built from 15 residues. CDR3 in DNA: TGTGCCAGCCATCCCGACAGGCGGGGGGACACTGAAGCTTTCTTT. Protein: CASHPDRRGDTEAFF.

This rearrangement joins TRBV5-1 to TRBJ2-3; TRBD2 is a possible D gene (6 bases). V lost 6 bases and J 0 bases, leaving 11 bases between the germline ends. Looked up from germline, CDR1 is SGHRS and CDR2 is YFSETQ. The CDR3 contains 14 residues. The chain's CDR3 is CASNRGTSTDTQYF. The DNA of the CDR3 is TGCGCCAGCAACCGGGGGACTAGCACAGATACGCAGTATTTT.

This clone was picked up one time. This chain connects TRBV5-4 to TRBJ1-5; a weak D match, TRBD1 (5 bases). The CDR3 is 15 residues long. Trimming took off 9 bases at V and 0 bases at J, with 16 bases between the two ends. The germline CDR1 and CDR2 sequences are SGHNT and YYREEE (reference sequence). CDR3 DNA: TGTGCCACACAATCAGGGACTCATAGCAATCAGCCCCAGCATTTT. Protein product: CATQSGTHSNQPQHF.

The rearrangement uses TRBV6-1 and TRBJ1-4, with D possibly TRBD1 on 5 matching bases. The germline gives CDR1 MNHNS, CDR2 SASEGT. Trimming stripped 0 bases from V and 3 bases from J, with 8 bases between. CDR3 size: 15 residues. CDR3 amino acids: CASSEAGPANEKLFF. The CDR3 bases are TGTGCCAGCAGTGAAGCGGGGCCCGCTAATGAAAAACTGTTTTTT.

The gene calls are TRBV7-2 and TRBJ1-1; no clear D gene. Trimming removed 3 bases at V and 1 base at J, with 6 bases between. The CDR3 contains 13 residues. Germline V gene sequence: CDR1 SGHTA, CDR2 FQGNSA. CDR3 amino acids: CASSFTQNTEAFF. CDR3 nucleotides: TGTGCCAGCAGCTTTACACAGAACACTGAAGCTTTCTTT. Based on the CDR3 plus reference TRBV7-2 and TRBJ1-1, the full variable domain is GAGVSQSPSNKVTEKGKDVELRCDPISGHTALYWYRQSLGQGLEFLIYFQGNSAPDKSGLPSDRFSAERTGGSVSTLTIQRTQQEDSAVYLCASSFTQNTEAFFGQGTRLTVV.

The chain employs TRBV5-1 and TRBJ2-2, with 8 positions matching TRBD2. Germline V gives CDR1 SGHRS, CDR2 YFSETQ. The CDR3 length is 16 residues. V trimming: 0 bases; J trimming: 5 bases; junction bases outside the gene matches: 6. CDR3 DNA sequence: TGCGCCAGCAGCTTGGGGTTAGCGGGAAATACCGGGGAGCTGTTTTTT. It is translated as CASSLGLAGNTGELFF.